The clone carrying this T cell receptor beta chain was counted a few times. The TCR beta library used iRepertoire HTBI primers with Arm-PCR amplification of CDR3. MiXCR, applied by TCRdb to the multiplex PCR reads, yields one record per CDR3 protein. The sample carries roughly 610,000 distinct CDR3 sequences, around 15% recorded once. These data are taken from a study of regulatory T cells in long-lasting Graves disease. Time point defined: newly diagnosed GD, antithyroid drugs for less than 3 months. With RNA extracted from PBMCs as input, the TCR library was made. J lost 5 bases, V lost 5 bases, and 9 bases had no gene match. The CDR3 covers 14 residues. In germline, CDR1 is LNHDA, CDR2 SQIVND (reference sequence). The same sample was also studied in work on T cells in Graves' hyperthyroidism and ophthalmopathy. According to that study: When the TCR CDR3 underwent first-round RT-PCR, the HTBI primer set was used.

The chain has TRBV19 and TRBJ2-7, with TRBD1 identical over 7 bases. The receptor's source is a woman aged 30 to 39 with Graves disease. The sample in question was peripheral blood mononuclear cells (PBMCs), obtained at new diagnosis, from a patient treated with antithyroid drugs. The chain's CDR3 is CASSWGQSFDEQYF. The CDR3 DNA sequence: TGTGCCAGTAGTTGGGGACAGAGTTTTGACGAGCAGTACTTC. Looking up the rest from reference TRBV19 and TRBJ2-7 gives the full variable domain: DGGITQSPKYLFRKEGQNVTLSCEQNLNHDAMYWYRQDPGQGLRLIYYSQIVNDFQKGDIAEGYSVSREKKESFPLTVTSAQKNPTAFYLCASSWGQSFDEQYFGPGTRLTVT.